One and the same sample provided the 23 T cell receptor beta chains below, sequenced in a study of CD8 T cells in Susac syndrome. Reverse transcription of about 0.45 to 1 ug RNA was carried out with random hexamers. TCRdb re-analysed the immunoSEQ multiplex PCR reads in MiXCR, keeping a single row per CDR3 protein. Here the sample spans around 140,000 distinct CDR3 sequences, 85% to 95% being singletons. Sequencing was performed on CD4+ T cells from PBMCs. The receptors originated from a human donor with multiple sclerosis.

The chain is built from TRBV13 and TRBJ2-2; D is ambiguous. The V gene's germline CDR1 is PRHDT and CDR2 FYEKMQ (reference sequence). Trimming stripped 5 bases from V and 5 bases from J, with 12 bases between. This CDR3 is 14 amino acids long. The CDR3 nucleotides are TGTGCCAGCAGCCCCCAGACATTTACCGGGGAGCTGTTTTTT. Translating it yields CASSPQTFTGELFF.

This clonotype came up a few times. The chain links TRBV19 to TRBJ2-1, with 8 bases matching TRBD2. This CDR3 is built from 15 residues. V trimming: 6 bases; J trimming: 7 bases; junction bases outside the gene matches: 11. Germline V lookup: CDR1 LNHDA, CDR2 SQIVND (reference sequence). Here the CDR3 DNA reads TGTGCCAGTAGGTTAAGCGGGGGTCCTACTAATGAGCAGTTCTTC. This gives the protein CASRLSGGPTNEQFF. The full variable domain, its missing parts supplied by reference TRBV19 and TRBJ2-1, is DGGITQSPKYLFRKEGQNVTLSCEQNLNHDAMYWYRQDPGQGLRLIYYSQIVNDFQKGDIAEGYSVSREKKESFPLTVTSAQKNPTAFYLCASRLSGGPTNEQFFGPGTRLTVL.

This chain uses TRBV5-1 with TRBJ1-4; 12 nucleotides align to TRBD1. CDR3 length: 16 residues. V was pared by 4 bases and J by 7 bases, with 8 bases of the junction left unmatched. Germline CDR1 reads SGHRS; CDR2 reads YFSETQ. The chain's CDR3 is CASSPGQGALIEKLFF. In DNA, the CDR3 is TGCGCCAGCAGCCCGGGACAGGGGGCCCTTATTGAAAAACTGTTTTTT.

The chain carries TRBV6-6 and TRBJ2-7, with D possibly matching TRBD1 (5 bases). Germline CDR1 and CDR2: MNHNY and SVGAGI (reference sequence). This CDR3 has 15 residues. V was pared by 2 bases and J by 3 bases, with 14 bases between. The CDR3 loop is CASSYPQGAIYEQYF. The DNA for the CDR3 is TGTGCCAGCAGTTACCCTCAGGGCGCGATCTACGAGCAGTACTTC.

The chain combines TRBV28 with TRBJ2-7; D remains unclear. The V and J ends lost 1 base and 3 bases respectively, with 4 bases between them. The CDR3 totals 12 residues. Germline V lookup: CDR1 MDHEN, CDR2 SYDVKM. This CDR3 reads CASSLYRYEQYF. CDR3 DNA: TGTGCCAGCAGTTTATACCGCTACGAGCAGTACTTC.

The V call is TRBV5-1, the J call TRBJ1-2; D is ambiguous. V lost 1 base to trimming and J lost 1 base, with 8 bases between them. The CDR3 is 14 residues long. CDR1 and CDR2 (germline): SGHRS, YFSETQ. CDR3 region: CASSLWTNNYGYTF. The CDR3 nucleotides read TGCGCCAGCAGCTTGTGGACGAATAACTATGGCTACACCTTC.

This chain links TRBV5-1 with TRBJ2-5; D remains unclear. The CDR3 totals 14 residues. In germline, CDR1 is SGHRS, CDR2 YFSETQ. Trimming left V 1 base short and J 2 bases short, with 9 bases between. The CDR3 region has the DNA TGCGCCAGCAGCTTGTTCGGAGCTCAAGAGACCCAGTACTTC. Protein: CASSLFGAQETQYF.

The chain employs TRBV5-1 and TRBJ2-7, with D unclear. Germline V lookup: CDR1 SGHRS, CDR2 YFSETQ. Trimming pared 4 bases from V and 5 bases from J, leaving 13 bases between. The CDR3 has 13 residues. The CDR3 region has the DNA TGCGCCAGCAGCACAGACAACCGGGACGAGCAGTACTTC. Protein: CASSTDNRDEQYF.

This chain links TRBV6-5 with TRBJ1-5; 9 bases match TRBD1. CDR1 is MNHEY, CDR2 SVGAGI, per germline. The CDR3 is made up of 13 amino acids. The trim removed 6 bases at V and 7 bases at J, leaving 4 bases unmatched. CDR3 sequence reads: CASRTTGGQPQHF. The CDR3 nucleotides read TGTGCCAGCAGAACAACAGGGGGCCAGCCCCAGCATTTT.

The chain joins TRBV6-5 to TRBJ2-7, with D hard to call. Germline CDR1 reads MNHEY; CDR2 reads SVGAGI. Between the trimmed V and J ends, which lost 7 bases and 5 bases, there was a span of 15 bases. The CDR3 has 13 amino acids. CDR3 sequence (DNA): TGTGCCAGCACTCCGCCAAGCACCCACGAGCAGTACTTC. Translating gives CASTPPSTHEQYF.

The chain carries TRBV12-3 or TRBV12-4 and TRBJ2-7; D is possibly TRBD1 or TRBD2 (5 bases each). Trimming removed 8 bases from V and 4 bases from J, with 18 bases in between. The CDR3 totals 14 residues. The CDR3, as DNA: TGTGCCAGCGGACCCGGGACGGTCCTATACGAGCAGTACTTC. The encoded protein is CASGPGTVLYEQYF.

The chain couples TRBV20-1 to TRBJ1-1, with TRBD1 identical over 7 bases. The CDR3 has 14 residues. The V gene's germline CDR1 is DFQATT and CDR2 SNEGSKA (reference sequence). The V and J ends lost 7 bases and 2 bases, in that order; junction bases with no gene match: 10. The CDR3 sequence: CSVSGAGGNTEAFF. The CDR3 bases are TGCAGTGTTTCTGGTGCAGGGGGAAACACTGAAGCTTTCTTT.

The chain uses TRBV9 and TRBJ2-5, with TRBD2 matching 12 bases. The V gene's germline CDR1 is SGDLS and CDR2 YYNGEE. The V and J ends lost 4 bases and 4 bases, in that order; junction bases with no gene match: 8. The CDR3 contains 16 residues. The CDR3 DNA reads TGTGCCAGCAGCCCCCCCGGACTAGCGGGGTTAGAGACCCAGTACTTC. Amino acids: CASSPPGLAGLETQYF.

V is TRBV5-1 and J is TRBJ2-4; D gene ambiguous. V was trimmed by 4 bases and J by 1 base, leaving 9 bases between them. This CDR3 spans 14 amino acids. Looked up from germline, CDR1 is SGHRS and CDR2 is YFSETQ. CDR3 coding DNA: TGCGCCAGCAGCCCAAGGCAGGCCAAAAACATTCAGTACTTC. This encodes CASSPRQAKNIQYF.

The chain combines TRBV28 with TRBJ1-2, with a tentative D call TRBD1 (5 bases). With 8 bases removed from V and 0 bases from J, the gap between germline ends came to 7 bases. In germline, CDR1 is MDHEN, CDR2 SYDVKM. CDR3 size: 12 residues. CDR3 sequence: CASGAANYGYTF. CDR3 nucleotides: TGTGCCAGCGGGGCAGCTAACTATGGCTACACCTTC.

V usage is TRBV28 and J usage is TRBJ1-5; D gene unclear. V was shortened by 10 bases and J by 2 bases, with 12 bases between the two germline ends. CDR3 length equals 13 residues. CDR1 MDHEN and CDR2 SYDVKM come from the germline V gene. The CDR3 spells CAIHPGGNQPQHF. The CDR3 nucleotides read TGTGCCATCCACCCGGGCGGCAATCAGCCCCAGCATTTT.

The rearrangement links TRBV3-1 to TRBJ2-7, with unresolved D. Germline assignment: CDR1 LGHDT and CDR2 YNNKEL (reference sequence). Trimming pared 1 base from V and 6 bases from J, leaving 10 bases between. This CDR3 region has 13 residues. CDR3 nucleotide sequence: TGTGCCAGCAGCCAAGGACGGTCTCGCGAGCAGTACTTC. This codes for CASSQGRSREQYF.

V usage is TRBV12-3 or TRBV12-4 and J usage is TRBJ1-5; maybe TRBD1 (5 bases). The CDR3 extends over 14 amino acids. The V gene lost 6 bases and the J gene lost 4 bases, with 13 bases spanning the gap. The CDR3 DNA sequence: TGTGCCAGCAGCCCCAGGGTGTTAAATCAGCCCCAGCATTTT. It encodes CASSPRVLNQPQHF.

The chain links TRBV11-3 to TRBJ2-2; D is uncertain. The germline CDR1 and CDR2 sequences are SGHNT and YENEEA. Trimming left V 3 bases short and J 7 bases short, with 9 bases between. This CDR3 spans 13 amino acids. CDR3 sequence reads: CASSFDWSGELFF. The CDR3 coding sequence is TGTGCCAGCAGCTTCGACTGGAGCGGGGAGCTGTTTTTT.

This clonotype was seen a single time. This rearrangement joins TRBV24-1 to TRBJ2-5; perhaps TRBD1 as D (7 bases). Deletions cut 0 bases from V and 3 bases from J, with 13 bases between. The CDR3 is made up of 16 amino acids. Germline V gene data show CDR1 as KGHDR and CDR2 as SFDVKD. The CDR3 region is CATSDLDRAGKETQYF. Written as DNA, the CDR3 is TGTGCCACCAGTGATTTGGACAGGGCGGGAAAAGAGACCCAGTACTTC.

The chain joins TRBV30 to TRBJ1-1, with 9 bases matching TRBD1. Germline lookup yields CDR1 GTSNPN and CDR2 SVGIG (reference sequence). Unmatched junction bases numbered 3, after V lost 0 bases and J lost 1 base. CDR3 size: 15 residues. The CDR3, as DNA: TGTGCCTGGAGTGTATTGGGACAGGGGAACACTGAAGCTTTCTTT. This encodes CAWSVLGQGNTEAFF.

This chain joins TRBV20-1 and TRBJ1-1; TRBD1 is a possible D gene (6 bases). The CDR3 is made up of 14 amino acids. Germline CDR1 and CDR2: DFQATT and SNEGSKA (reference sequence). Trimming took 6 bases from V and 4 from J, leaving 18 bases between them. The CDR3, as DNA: TGCAGTGCACGAGGGGGGGCGCTGGGCACTGAAGCTTTCTTT. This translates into CSARGGALGTEAFF.

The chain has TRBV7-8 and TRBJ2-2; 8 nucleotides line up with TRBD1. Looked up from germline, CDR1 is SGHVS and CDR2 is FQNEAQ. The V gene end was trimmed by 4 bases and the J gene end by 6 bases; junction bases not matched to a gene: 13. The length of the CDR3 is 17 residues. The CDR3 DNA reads TGTGCCAGCAGCTCGGGTCCGGACAGGGCTGCCGCCGGGGAGCTGTTTTTT. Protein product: CASSSGPDRAAAGELFF.